This T cell receptor beta chain emerged from a study of graft-versus-host responses after intestinal transplantation. Across the whole study: Recipients had transplants, and these were multivisceral, liver-intestinal, or isolated intestinal.

J gave up 3 bases and V 7 bases, and 5 bases lay outside the gene matches. CDR3 size: 13 residues. The germline gives CDR1 SGHTA, CDR2 FQGNSA. This clone was picked up a small number of times. Its antigen is as yet unknown. This table comes from immunoSEQ multiplex PCR, and its TCRdb copy is limited to in-frame clones, with some not included. The sample lists over 120,000 clones, around nine tenths occurring once. J is TRBJ2-5 and V is TRBV7-2, with 7 bases aligning to TRBD1. The clonotype comes from a human donor who received an intestinal transplant. The input for sequencing was unstimulated CD4+ T cells sorted from spleen or lymph node cells, taken before intestinal transplant. The DNA for the CDR3 is TGTGCCAGCACCCCCGGGACAGAAGAGACCCAGTACTTC. Residues: CASTPGTEETQYF.